This TCR beta chain was obtained from a study of cytomegalovirus exposure and HLA in healthy donors. A word on this clone: Its matching antigen is unknown.

From germline, CDR1 is SGHDN and CDR2 FVKESK. Trimming removed 0 bases from V and 1 base from J; junction bases left unmatched: 9. The CDR3 totals 18 residues. Study-wide points: Specific recognition of CMV antigens was confirmed in vitro for a few chains (all CMV-associated).

TCRdb keeps only in-frame clones here, not all; method: immunoSEQ multiplex PCR. In the table there are fewer than 90,000 clones, less than 95% of which are singletons. This TCR derives from a woman aged 18-29 years in good health and CMV-seropositive. The sequenced sample consisted of PBMCs. V usage is TRBV14 and J usage is TRBJ2-3, with 8 bases fitting TRBD2. The CDR3 nucleotides read TGTGCCAGCAGCCAAGACGCCGGGAGGGTAGCGGGCACAGATACGCAGTATTTT. Encoded protein: CASSQDAGRVAGTDTQYF.